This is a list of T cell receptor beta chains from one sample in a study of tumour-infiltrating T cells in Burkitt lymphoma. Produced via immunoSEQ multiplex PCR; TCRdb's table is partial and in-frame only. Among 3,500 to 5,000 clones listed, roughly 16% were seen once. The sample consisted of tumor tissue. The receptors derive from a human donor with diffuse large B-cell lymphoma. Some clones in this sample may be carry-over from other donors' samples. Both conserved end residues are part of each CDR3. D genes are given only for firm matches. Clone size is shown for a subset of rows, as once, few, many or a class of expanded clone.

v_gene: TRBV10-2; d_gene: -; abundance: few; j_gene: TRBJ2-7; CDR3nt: TGCGCCAGCAGTGTCCGGGTCGGAGGGCACGAGCAGTACTTC; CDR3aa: CASSVRVGGHEQYF
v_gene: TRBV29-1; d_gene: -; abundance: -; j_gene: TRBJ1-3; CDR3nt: TGCAGCGCCGACGGGCAGGGTGAGGACACCATATATTTT; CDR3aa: CSADGQGEDTIYF
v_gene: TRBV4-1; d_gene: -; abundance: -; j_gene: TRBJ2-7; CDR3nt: TGCGCCAGCAGCCAAGTCCGGGGGTTAAGCTCCTACGAGCAGTACTTC; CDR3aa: CASSQVRGLSSYEQYF
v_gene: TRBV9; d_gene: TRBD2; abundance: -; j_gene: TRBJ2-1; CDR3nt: TGTGCCAGCAGCGCCGGACTAGGGAGAGGCAATGAGCAGTTCTTC; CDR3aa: CASSAGLGRGNEQFF
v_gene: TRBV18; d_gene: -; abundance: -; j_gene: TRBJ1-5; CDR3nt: TGTGCCAGCTCAATAGATAGCAATCAGCCCCAGCATTTT; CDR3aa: CASSIDSNQPQHF
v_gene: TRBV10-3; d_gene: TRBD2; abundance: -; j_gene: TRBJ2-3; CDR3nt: TGTGCCATCAGTGAGGTTAGCGGGAGAGGGACAGATACGCAGTATTTT; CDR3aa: CAISEVSGRGTDTQYF
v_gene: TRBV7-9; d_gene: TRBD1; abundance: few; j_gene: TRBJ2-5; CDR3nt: TGTGCCAGCAGCTTAGACAGGGGGCCTTTGGAGACCCAGTACTTC; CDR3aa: CASSLDRGPLETQYF
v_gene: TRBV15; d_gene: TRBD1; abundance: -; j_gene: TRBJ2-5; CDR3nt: TGTGCCACCAGTATAGACAGGGAAGAGACCCAGTACTTC; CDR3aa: CATSIDREETQYF
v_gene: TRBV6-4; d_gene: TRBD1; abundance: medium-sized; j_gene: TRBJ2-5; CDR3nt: TGTGCCAGCTCCCAGACAGGGAGTGAGACCCAGTACTTC; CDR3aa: CASSQTGSETQYF
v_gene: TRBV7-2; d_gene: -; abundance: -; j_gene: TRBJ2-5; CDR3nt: TGTGCCAGCAGCTTAGCGGACTATTCGGAGACCCAGTACTTC; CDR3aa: CASSLADYSETQYF
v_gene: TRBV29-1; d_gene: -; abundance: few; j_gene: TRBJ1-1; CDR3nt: TGCAGCGTTGCATGGGACACGAACACTGAAGCTTTCTTT; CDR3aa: CSVAWDTNTEAFF
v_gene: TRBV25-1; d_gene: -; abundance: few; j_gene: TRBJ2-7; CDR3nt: TGTGCCAGCAGTTGGGGGGGACGGACAGCGCGGGAGCAGTACTTC; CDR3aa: CASSWGGRTAREQYF
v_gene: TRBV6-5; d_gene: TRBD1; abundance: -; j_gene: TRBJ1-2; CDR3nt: TGTGCCAGCAGTTACGACAGGGTATACAATGGCTACACCTTC; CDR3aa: CASSYDRVYNGYTF
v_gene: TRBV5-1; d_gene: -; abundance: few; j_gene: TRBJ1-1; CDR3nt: TGCGCCAGTACACGCCGGGGTCTCGACACTGAAGCTTTCTTT; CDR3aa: CASTRRGLDTEAFF
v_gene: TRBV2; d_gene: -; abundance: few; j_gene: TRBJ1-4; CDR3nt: TGTGCCAGCAGTCCGCAGATACCAACTAATGAAAAACTGTTTTTT; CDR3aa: CASSPQIPTNEKLFF
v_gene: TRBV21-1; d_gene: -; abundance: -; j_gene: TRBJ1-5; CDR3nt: TGTGCCAGCAACCACCCGGCAGAAATCAATCAGCCCCAGCATTTT; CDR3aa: CASNHPAEINQPQHF
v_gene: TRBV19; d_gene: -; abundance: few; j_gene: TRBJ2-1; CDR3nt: TGTGCCAGTAGTCGCGGATTCTACAATGAGCAGTTCTTC; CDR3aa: CASSRGFYNEQFF
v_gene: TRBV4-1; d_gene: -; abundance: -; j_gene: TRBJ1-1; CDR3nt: TGCGCCAGCAGCCAAGCCCCAAACACTGAAGCTTTCTTT; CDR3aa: CASSQAPNTEAFF
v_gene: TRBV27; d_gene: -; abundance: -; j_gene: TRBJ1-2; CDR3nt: TGTGCCAGCAGTTTAGCCCGCAGACTGGGGGGCTACACCTTC; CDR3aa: CASSLARRLGGYTF
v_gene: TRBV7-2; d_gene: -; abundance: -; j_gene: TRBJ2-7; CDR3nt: TGTGCCAGCAGCCCTTCCCCCGACTACGAGCAGTACTTC; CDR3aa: CASSPSPDYEQYF
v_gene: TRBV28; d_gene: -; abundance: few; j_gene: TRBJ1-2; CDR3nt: TGTGCCAGCAGCCCCACCCTCACCTTC; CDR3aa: CASSPTLTF
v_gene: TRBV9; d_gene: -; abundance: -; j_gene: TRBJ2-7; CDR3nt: TGTGCCAGCAGCGTAGCCGACTCGAACTACTACGAGCAGTACTTC; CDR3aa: CASSVADSNYYEQYF
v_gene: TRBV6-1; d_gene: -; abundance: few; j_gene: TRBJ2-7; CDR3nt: TGTGCCAGCAAAGGGGGCTCCTACGAGCAGTACTTC; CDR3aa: CASKGGSYEQYF
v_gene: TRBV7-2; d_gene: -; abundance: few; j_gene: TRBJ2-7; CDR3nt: TGTGCCAGCAGCCAGACAGATTCCTACGAGCAGTACTTC; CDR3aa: CASSQTDSYEQYF
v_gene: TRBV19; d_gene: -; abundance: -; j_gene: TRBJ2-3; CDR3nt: TGTGCCAGTAGTATAGCGGGCAGAACCACAGATACGCAGTATTTT; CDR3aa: CASSIAGRTTDTQYF
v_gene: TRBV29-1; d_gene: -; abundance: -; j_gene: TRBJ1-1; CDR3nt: TGCAGCGTTGGATCGGGGACGATGAACACTGAAGCTTTCTTT; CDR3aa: CSVGSGTMNTEAFF
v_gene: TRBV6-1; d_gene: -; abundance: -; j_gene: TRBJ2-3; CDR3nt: TGTGCCAGCAGTGGTAGCACAGATACGCAGTATTTT; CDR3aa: CASSGSTDTQYF
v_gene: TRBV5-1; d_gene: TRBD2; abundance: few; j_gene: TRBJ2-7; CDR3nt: TGCGCCAGCAGCTTCCATTCGACTAGCGGGGAACAGCAGTACTTC; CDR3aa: CASSFHSTSGEQQYF
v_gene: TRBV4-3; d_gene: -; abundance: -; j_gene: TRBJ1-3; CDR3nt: TGCGCCAGCAGCCAAGAGCCTGGAAACACCATATATTTT; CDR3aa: CASSQEPGNTIYF
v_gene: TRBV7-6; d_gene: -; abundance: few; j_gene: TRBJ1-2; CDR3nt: TGTGCCAGCAGCCCTGGGGGGATTGGGTCTACCTTC; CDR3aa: CASSPGGIGSTF
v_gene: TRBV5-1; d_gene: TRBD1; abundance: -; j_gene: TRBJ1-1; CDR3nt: TGCGCCAGCAGCTGGGACGACAGGGTGAACACTGAAGCTTTCTTT; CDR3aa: CASSWDDRVNTEAFF
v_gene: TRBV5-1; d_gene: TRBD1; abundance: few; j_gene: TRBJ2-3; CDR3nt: TGCGCCAGCAGCGTAGGACAGGGGACAGATACGCAGTATTTT; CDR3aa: CASSVGQGTDTQYF
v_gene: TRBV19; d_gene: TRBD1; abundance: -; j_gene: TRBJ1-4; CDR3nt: TGTGCCAGCGGCCCCCTCTCGGACAGGGCGAATGAAAAACTGTTTTTT; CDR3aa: CASGPLSDRANEKLFF
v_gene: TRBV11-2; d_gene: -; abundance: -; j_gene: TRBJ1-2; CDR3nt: TGTGCCAGCAGCTTACGGCAGGAGTCCCTCTGCACCTTC; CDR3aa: CASSLRQESLCTF
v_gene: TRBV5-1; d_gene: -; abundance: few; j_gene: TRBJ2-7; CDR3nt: TGCGCCAGCAGCCTCCGGGGCGGCTCTTTCGACTACGAGCAGTACTTC; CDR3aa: CASSLRGGSFDYEQYF
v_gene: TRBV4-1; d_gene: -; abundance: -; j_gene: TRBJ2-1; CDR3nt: TGCGCCAGCAGCCAAGATCGAGGCGAGCAGTTCTTC; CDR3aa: CASSQDRGEQFF
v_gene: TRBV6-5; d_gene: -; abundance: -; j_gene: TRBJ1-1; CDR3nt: TGTGCCAGCAGCCTCCTTGACACTGAAGCTTTCTTT; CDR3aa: CASSLLDTEAFF
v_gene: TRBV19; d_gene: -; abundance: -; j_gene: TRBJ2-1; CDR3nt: TGTGCCAGTAGTGTGACAGACTACAATGAGCAGTTCTTC; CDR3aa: CASSVTDYNEQFF
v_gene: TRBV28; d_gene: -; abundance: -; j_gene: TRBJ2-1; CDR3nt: TGTGCCAGCAGTTTGGCAGGGACCGGCAATGAGCAGTTCTTC; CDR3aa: CASSLAGTGNEQFF
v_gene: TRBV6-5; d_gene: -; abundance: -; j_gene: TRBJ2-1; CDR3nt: TGTGCCAGCAGTTACGGCGACTTCGAGCAGTTCTTC; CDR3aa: CASSYGDFEQFF
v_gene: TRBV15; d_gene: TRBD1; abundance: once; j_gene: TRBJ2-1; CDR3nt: TGTGCCACCAGCCTTGGGGACAGCGGCTCCTACAATGAGCAGTTCTTC; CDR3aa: CATSLGDSGSYNEQFF
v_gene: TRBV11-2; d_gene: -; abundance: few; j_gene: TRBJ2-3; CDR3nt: TGTGCCAGCACCGCCTCGGCAGATACGCAGTATTTT; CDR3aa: CASTASADTQYF
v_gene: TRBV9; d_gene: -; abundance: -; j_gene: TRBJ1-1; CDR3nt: TGTGCCAGCAGCGTAGTGGGGTCGGGAGGGTCTGAAGCTTTCTTT; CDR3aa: CASSVVGSGGSEAFF
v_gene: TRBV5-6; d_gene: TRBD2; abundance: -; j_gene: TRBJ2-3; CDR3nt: TGTGCCAGCAGCTTTGACGGTCGGCGGGAGCCGATCACAGATACGCAGTATTTT; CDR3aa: CASSFDGRREPITDTQYF
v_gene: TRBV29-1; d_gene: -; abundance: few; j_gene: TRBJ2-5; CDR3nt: TGCAGCGTTGACAGGGCAGATGAGACCCAGTACTTC; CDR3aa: CSVDRADETQYF
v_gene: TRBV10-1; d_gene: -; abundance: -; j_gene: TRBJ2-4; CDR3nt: TGCGCCAGCAGTGATCGGCAGTGTTGGCAGTACTTC; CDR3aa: CASSDRQCWQYF
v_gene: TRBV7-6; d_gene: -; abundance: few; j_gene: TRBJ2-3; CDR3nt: TGTGCCAGCAGCTCCGAATGGGGCCGCACAGATACGCAGTATTTT; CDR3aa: CASSSEWGRTDTQYF
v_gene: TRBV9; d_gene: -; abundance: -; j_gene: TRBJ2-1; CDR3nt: TGTGCCAGCAGCGTAACGAACAATGAGCAGTTCTTC; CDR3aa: CASSVTNNEQFF
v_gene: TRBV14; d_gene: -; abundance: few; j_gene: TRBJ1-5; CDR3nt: TGTGCCAGCAGCAGTCCCTCCGAGGGCAATCAGCCCCAGCATTTT; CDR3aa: CASSSPSEGNQPQHF
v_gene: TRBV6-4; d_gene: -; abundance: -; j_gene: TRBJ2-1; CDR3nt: TGTGCCAGCAGTCCGTCGGGGTACTCGTACAATGAGCAGTTCTTC; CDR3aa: CASSPSGYSYNEQFF
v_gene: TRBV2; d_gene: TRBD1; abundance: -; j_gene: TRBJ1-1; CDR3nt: TGTGCCAGCAGTGAAGCAAGACAGGGTGGGGCTTTCTTT; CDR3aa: CASSEARQGGAFF
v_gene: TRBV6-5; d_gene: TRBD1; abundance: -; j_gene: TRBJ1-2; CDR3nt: TGTGCCAGCAGATGGGGACAGGCGGGTGACTATGGCTACACCTTC; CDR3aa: CASRWGQAGDYGYTF